The 29 T cell receptor beta chains reported below all come from one sample, sequenced in a study of blood T cell repertoires in COVID-19. Assay: immunoSEQ multiplex PCR; the TCRdb copy retains only in-frame clones and omits some. Here the sample spans around 15,000 clones, about four fifths being singletons. The specimen was peripheral blood. The receptors here all came from a human donor in a cohort sampled during active COVID-19.

V gene TRBV27 combines with J gene TRBJ2-1; perhaps TRBD2 as D (5 bases). The V and J ends lost 2 bases and 0 bases respectively, with 8 bases between them. The CDR3 is 15 residues long. Germline CDR1 and CDR2: MNHEY and SMNVEV (reference sequence). The CDR3 protein is CASSLDYPSYNEQFF. CDR3 nucleotides: TGTGCCAGCAGTTTAGACTACCCCTCCTACAATGAGCAGTTCTTC.

This clone was seen just once. The chain uses TRBV5-1 and TRBJ2-1; weak D call: TRBD2 (6 bases). Trimming cost V 0 bases and J 0 bases, with 13 bases left between them. The germline V gene encodes CDR1 SGHRS and CDR2 YFSETQ. The CDR3 loop spans 17 amino acids. The CDR3 coding sequence is TGCGCCAGCAGCTTGGGTTCAGGACTATCCTCCTACAATGAGCAGTTCTTC. Its protein product is CASSLGSGLSSYNEQFF.

The chain links TRBV7-9 to TRBJ2-1; 11 nucleotides align to TRBD2. CDR1 is SEHNR, CDR2 FQNEAQ, per germline (reference sequence). J gave up 2 bases and V 1 base, and 4 bases lay outside the gene matches. This CDR3 has 17 residues. CDR3 in amino acids: CASSLDLSGRAYNEQFF. The CDR3 bases are TGTGCCAGCAGCTTAGACCTTAGCGGGAGGGCCTACAATGAGCAGTTCTTC.

The chain combines TRBV7-2 with TRBJ1-1; 10 positions match TRBD1. The CDR3 is 14 residues long. Germline CDR1 SGHTA, CDR2 FQGNSA. Trimming at V came to 3 bases and at J to 7 bases, leaving 5 bases not matched to a gene. The CDR3 DNA reads TGTGCCAGCAGCTTGGACAGGGGGTGGGGTGAAGCTTTCTTT. It encodes CASSLDRGWGEAFF. Looking up the rest from reference TRBV7-2 and TRBJ1-1 gives the full variable domain: GAGVSQSPSNKVTEKGKDVELRCDPISGHTALYWYRQSLGQGLEFLIYFQGNSAPDKSGLPSDRFSAERTGGSVSTLTIQRTQQEDSAVYLCASSLDRGWGEAFFGQGTRLTVV.

The chain carries TRBV27 and TRBJ2-6; D possibly corresponds to TRBD1 (6 bases). With 5 bases removed from V and 3 bases from J, the gap between germline ends came to 14 bases. The germline CDR1 and CDR2 sequences are MNHEY and SMNVEV (reference sequence). This CDR3 has 16 amino acids. CDR3 amino acids: CASSPQTGGGANVLTF. CDR3 coding DNA: TGTGCCAGCAGTCCCCAGACAGGAGGTGGGGCCAACGTCCTGACTTTC.

V gene TRBV11-2 combines with J gene TRBJ2-7; the match to TRBD1 covers 10 bases. The germline CDR1 and CDR2 sequences are SGHAT and FQNNGV. J lost 6 bases, V lost 4 bases, and 9 bases had no gene match. The CDR3 extends over 15 amino acids. The CDR3, as DNA: TGTGCCAGCAGCTCTCGTCCCGGGACAGGGGCCGAGCAGTACTTC. Its protein is CASSSRPGTGAEQYF.

The chain links TRBV28 to TRBJ1-2; 7 bases agree with TRBD1. J lost 10 bases, V lost 5 bases, and 10 bases had no gene match. The CDR3 is made up of 13 amino acids. The germline V gene has CDR1 MDHEN and CDR2 SYDVKM. The CDR3 DNA follows: TGTGCCAGCAGTCCCGGGACAGCGATGCCCTACACCTTC. Residues: CASSPGTAMPYTF.

Written as DNA, the CDR3 is TGCGCCAGCAGCTTGGTAAGCGGCTATTCCTACAATGAGCAGTTCTTC. Residues: CASSLVSGYSYNEQFF. The chain joins TRBV5-1 to TRBJ2-1; the D gene is possibly TRBD2 (5 bases). The CDR3 is 16 amino acids. V was pared by 0 bases and J by 1 base, with 11 bases between. Germline CDR1 reads SGHRS; CDR2 reads YFSETQ.

The V and J genes are TRBV7-9 and TRBJ1-2; D ambiguous. Germline CDR1 and CDR2: SEHNR and FQNEAQ (reference sequence). The V end lost 1 base, the J end lost 10 bases, and 10 bases lay between the germline ends. The CDR3 has 12 amino acids. The CDR3 protein is CASSLGQEPYTF. The CDR3 DNA reads TGTGCCAGCAGCTTAGGTCAGGAACCCTACACCTTC. The full variable domain, with the rest looked up from reference TRBV7-9 and TRBJ1-2, is DTGVSQNPRHKITKRGQNVTFRCDPISEHNRLYWYRQTLGQGPEFLTYFQNEAQLEKSRLLSDRFSAERPKGSFSTLEIQRTEQGDSAMYLCASSLGQEPYTFGSGTRLTVV.

The CDR3 nucleotides read TGTGCCAGCAGTTCCTCCGACAGGGACGAGCAGTACTTC. Protein: CASSSSDRDEQYF. The chain couples TRBV28 to TRBJ2-7, with 7 bases matching TRBD1. Per germline, CDR1 MDHEN and CDR2 SYDVKM. The CDR3 is made up of 13 amino acids. The V and J ends lost 4 bases and 5 bases, in that order; junction bases with no gene match: 5.

This chain joins TRBV6-6 and TRBJ1-4; perhaps TRBD1 as D (6 bases). Germline values: CDR1 MNHNY, CDR2 SVGAGI (reference sequence). The CDR3 is made up of 15 amino acids. Deletions cut 2 bases from V and 3 bases from J, with 10 bases between. DNA of the CDR3: TGTGCCAGCAGTTACGAGGGACACTCTAATGAAAAACTGTTTTTT. It yields the protein CASSYEGHSNEKLFF.

The V gene is TRBV9, the J gene TRBJ2-3; TRBD2 might be the D (5 bases). Per the germline V gene, CDR1 is SGDLS and CDR2 is YYNGEE. The CDR3 has 13 residues. V was trimmed by 3 bases and J by 4 bases, leaving 9 bases between them. Written as DNA, the CDR3 is TGTGCCAGCAGCGCCGGACTTTCAGATACGCAGTATTTT. This encodes CASSAGLSDTQYF.

The chain is built from TRBV3-1 (or the pseudogene TRBV3-2) and TRBJ1-4; 7 nucleotides agree with TRBD1. J lost 7 bases, V lost 1 base, and 6 bases had no gene match. The CDR3 runs 15 residues. Germline lookup yields CDR1 LGHDT and CDR2 YNNKEL (reference sequence). The CDR3 spells CASSQGSGTVEKLFF. CDR3 coding DNA: TGTGCCAGCAGCCAAGGCTCCGGGACAGTTGAAAAACTGTTTTTT.

In this sample, this clone is medium-sized. This CDR3 reads CASSIRGPDQPQHF. The CDR3 region has the DNA TGTGCCAGTAGTATCAGGGGGCCCGATCAGCCCCAGCATTTT. The V call is TRBV19, the J call TRBJ1-5; 8 nucleotides agree with TRBD1. Per germline, CDR1 LNHDA and CDR2 SQIVND (reference sequence). Trimming at V came to 3 bases and at J to 5 bases, leaving 3 bases not matched to a gene. There are 14 residues in the CDR3.

On this clone itself: This same CDR3 is encoded by further DNA sequences in the sample. The chain combines TRBV7-9 with TRBJ2-7, with 9 nucleotides matching TRBD1. V lost 5 bases, J lost 5 bases, and 16 bases stayed unmatched. This CDR3 comprises 17 residues. CDR1 SEHNR and CDR2 FQNEAQ come from the germline V gene (reference sequence). CDR3: CASSLRQGVSFAHEQYF. As DNA, the CDR3 is TGTGCCAGCAGCCTAAGACAGGGGGTGTCGTTCGCCCACGAGCAGTACTTC.

This chain connects TRBV7-8 to TRBJ2-3, with D perhaps matching TRBD2 (6 bases). There are 16 residues in the CDR3. CDR1 and CDR2 from the germline V gene are SGHVS and FQNEAQ. V lost 0 bases and J 4 bases, leaving 14 bases between the germline ends. The chain's CDR3 is CASSLALSGVPDTQYF. In nucleotides, the CDR3 is TGTGCCAGCAGCTTAGCGCTTAGCGGAGTACCAGATACGCAGTATTTT.

The V call is TRBV7-8, the J call TRBJ1-3; 9 bases fit TRBD1. Germline V gene data show CDR1 as SGHVS and CDR2 as FQNEAQ. CDR3 length equals 17 residues. The V and J ends lost 5 bases and 1 base, in that order; junction bases with no gene match: 9. The CDR3 bases are TGTGCCAGCAGCCTGCCCGGGACAGGGATGTCTGGAAACACCATATATTTT. Its translation is CASSLPGTGMSGNTIYF.

CDR3 coding DNA: TGTGCCAGCAGCACCAGGGGGACCTACGAGCAGTACTTC. Protein sequence: CASSTRGTYEQYF. The V and J genes are TRBV7-2 and TRBJ2-7; 7 nucleotides match TRBD1. After removal of 5 bases from V and 2 bases from J, the junction contained 3 bases not matched to a gene. The length of the CDR3 is 13 residues. CDR1 and CDR2 (germline): SGHTA, FQGNSA.

V usage is TRBV5-4 and J usage is TRBJ2-2; 9 nucleotides line up with TRBD2. The CDR3 has 15 amino acids. Trimming cost V 0 bases and J 8 bases; bases outside gene matches: 5. CDR1 and CDR2 from the germline V gene are SGHNT and YYREEE (reference sequence). In DNA form, the CDR3 reads TGTGCCAGCAGCTTGGAAGCGGGAGGTGCTGGGGAGCTGTTTTTT. It specifies CASSLEAGGAGELFF.

This clone appeared a single time. The chain links TRBV21-1 to TRBJ2-3; the D segment call TRBD1 is taken from the table without a DNA check. TRBV21-1 is a documented pseudogene. The CDR3 is 16 residues long. CDR3 amino acids: CASSKARPGITDTQYF. The DNA for the CDR3 is TGTGCCAGCAGCAAAGCGCGGCCAGGGATCACAGATACGCAGTATTTT.

This sequence joins TRBV19 and TRBJ2-4; tentatively, D is TRBD2 (6 bases). The CDR3 spans 13 residues. Between the trimmed V and J ends, which lost 3 bases and 6 bases, there was a span of 9 bases. Per germline, CDR1 LNHDA and CDR2 SQIVND (reference sequence). CDR3 region: CASSMLGGNIQYF. The CDR3 DNA is TGTGCCAGTAGTATGTTGGGAGGAAACATTCAGTACTTC.

The genes are TRBV28 and TRBJ2-1; TRBD1 might be the D (6 bases). The CDR3 sequence is 15 residues long. Germline V lookup: CDR1 MDHEN, CDR2 SYDVKM. Between the trimmed V and J ends, which lost 2 bases and 4 bases, there was a span of 12 bases. The CDR3 loop reads CASSLPGTRYNEQFF. The CDR3, as DNA: TGTGCCAGCAGTTTACCCGGGACACGATACAATGAGCAGTTCTTC.

The V gene is TRBV7-8, the J gene TRBJ2-5; 8 nucleotides line up with TRBD1. The CDR3 covers 15 residues. The germline V gene encodes CDR1 SGHVS and CDR2 FQNEAQ. The V gene end was trimmed by 5 bases and the J gene end by 5 bases; junction bases not matched to a gene: 10. The CDR3 sequence is CASSPRGRGPETQYF. CDR3 nucleotide sequence: TGTGCCAGCAGCCCCCGGGGCAGGGGGCCTGAGACCCAGTACTTC. Full variable domain (remainder filled in from reference TRBV7-8 and TRBJ2-5): GAGVSQSPRYKVAKRGQDVALRCDPISGHVSLFWYQQALGQGPEFLTYFQNEAQLDKSGLPSDRFFAERPEGSVSTLKIQRTQQEDSAVYLCASSPRGRGPETQYFGPGTRLLVL.

The chain combines TRBV7-9 with TRBJ2-7; 12 positions agree with TRBD1. This CDR3 contains 13 residues. Germline V gene lookup returns CDR1 SEHNR and CDR2 FQNEAQ (reference sequence). V trimming: 7 bases; J trimming: 6 bases; junction bases outside the gene matches: 4. The CDR3 region has the DNA TGTGCCAGCACTCGGGACAGGGGGCGCGAGCAGTACTTC. It is translated as CASTRDRGREQYF.

The J gene is TRBJ1-3, the V gene TRBV5-1, with a possible D match to TRBD1 (5 bases). The CDR3 covers 15 residues. Germline CDR1 is SGHRS and CDR2 is YFSETQ. The V end lost 5 bases, the J end lost 8 bases, and 20 bases lay between the germline ends. DNA for the CDR3: TGCGCCAGCAGGACCCAAGGGGTCTTTGGGGACACCATATATTTT. Amino acids: CASRTQGVFGDTIYF.

The V and J genes are TRBV18 and TRBJ2-3; weak D call: TRBD1 (5 bases). V shed 6 bases and J shed 3 bases, with 13 bases lying between them. The CDR3 has 14 amino acids. Per the germline V gene, CDR1 is KGHSH and CDR2 is LQKENI. In DNA form, the CDR3 reads TGTGCCAGCTCTACAAATCAGGGAACAGATACGCAGTATTTT. Amino acids: CASSTNQGTDTQYF.

In its sample, this clone was seen a few times. The V and J genes are TRBV18 and TRBJ2-7, with D perhaps TRBD2 (6 bases). Germline V lookup: CDR1 KGHSH, CDR2 LQKENI. The V end was cut by 1 base, the J end by 2 bases, with 15 bases between. The CDR3 has 16 amino acids. CDR3 bases: TGTGCCAGCTCACCACGGACTACTGGAAGGACCTACGAGCAGTACTTC. This codes for CASSPRTTGRTYEQYF. Variable domain in full (rest from reference TRBV18 and TRBJ2-7): NAGVMQNPRHLVRRRGQEARLRCSPMKGHSHVYWYRQLPEEGLKFMVYLQKENIIDESGMPKERFSAEFPKEGPSILRIQQVVRGDSAAYFCASSPRTTGRTYEQYFGPGTRLTVT.

The chain employs TRBV6-5 and TRBJ1-1; D might be TRBD1 (5 bases). Germline lookup yields CDR1 MNHEY and CDR2 SVGAGI. V lost 10 bases, J lost 2 bases, and 20 bases lay in between. The CDR3 totals 15 residues. CDR3 sequence: CATSLGRGSNTEAFF. The CDR3 nucleotides read TGTGCCACCTCTCTGGGGCGTGGCAGCAACACTGAAGCTTTCTTT.

The V gene is TRBV6-1, the J gene TRBJ1-4; D gene uncertain. This CDR3 is 15 amino acids long. Trimming took off 1 base at V and 0 bases at J, with 6 bases between the two ends. Germline CDR1 MNHNS, CDR2 SASEGT. The CDR3 region is CASSEVPATNEKLFF. CDR3 DNA sequence: TGTGCCAGCAGTGAAGTTCCAGCAACTAATGAAAAACTGTTTTTT.